These 13 T cell receptor beta chains came from one sample sequenced in a study of T cell repertoires in cytomegalovirus infection. TCRdb re-called the reads through MiXCR, storing one row per CDR3 protein. The sample records fewer than 150,000 distinct CDR3 sequences, 30% to 35% being singletons. These receptors' targets are unknown. This material consisted of CD8+ T cells from cultured PBMCs, taken from culture after CMV antigen stimulation. The receptors here all came from a human donor in good health (CMV status not recorded). Some clones in this sample may be carry-over from other donors' samples.

This clonotype was seen at least ten times. The rearrangement joins TRBV7-2 to TRBJ2-3; 7 nucleotides match TRBD2. The germline V gene has CDR1 SGHTA and CDR2 FQGNSA. The ends lost 0 bases at V and 2 bases at J; junction bases unmatched: 8. The CDR3 length is 17 residues. The CDR3 sequence: CASSLARLAEFTDTQYF. CDR3 nucleotides: TGTGCCAGCAGCTTAGCTAGGCTAGCGGAGTTCACAGATACGCAGTATTTT.

This clonotype was seen a few times. V gene TRBV9 combines with J gene TRBJ1-5; maybe TRBD1 (5 bases). The CDR3 loop spans 17 amino acids. V dropped 0 bases and J dropped 2 bases, with 15 bases sitting between them. The germline gives CDR1 SGDLS, CDR2 YYNGEE. In nucleotides, the CDR3 is TGTGCCAGCAGCGTAGAGGCAGGGTCGTTCGGCAATCAGCCCCAGCATTTT. Its translation is CASSVEAGSFGNQPQHF.

In its sample, this clonotype was seen a few times. This chain uses TRBV6-2 or TRBV6-3 with TRBJ1-5, with D perhaps matching TRBD1 (5 bases). Germline V CDR1 and CDR2: MNHEY, SVGEGT. The CDR3 totals 12 residues. The V gene lost 2 bases and the J gene lost 11 bases, with 10 bases spanning the gap. The chain's CDR3 is CASSYGGRAQHF. CDR3 nucleotides: TGTGCCAGCAGTTACGGGGGTAGGGCCCAGCATTTT.

This clonotype was counted a few times. The rearrangement uses TRBV12-3 or TRBV12-4 and TRBJ2-1, with D possibly being TRBD1 or TRBD2 (5 bases each). V shed 5 bases and J shed 8 bases, with 19 bases lying between them. The CDR3 is 15 residues long. The CDR3 protein is CASSDGTRESDEQFF. The CDR3 coding sequence is TGTGCCAGCAGTGACGGGACCCGAGAGTCCGATGAGCAGTTCTTC.

This clonotype was picked up a small number of times. The chain carries TRBV27 and TRBJ1-1, with D uncertain. The V end lost 5 bases, the J end lost 6 bases, and 13 bases lay between the germline ends. This CDR3 is 13 amino acids long. CDR1 and CDR2 from the germline V gene are MNHEY and SMNVEV (reference sequence). DNA for the CDR3: TGTGCCAGCAGTCCCGGTGGGGTCGCTGAAGCTTTCTTT. Its translation: CASSPGGVAEAFF.

This chain connects TRBV7-9 to TRBJ2-1; 7 bases map to TRBD2. The V segment lost 4 bases and the J segment 7 bases; nucleotides outside the gene matches: 7. CDR3 length: 14 amino acids. Germline V gives CDR1 SEHNR, CDR2 FQNEAQ (reference sequence). This CDR3 is CASSWGGLGNEQFF. CDR3 in DNA: TGTGCCAGCAGCTGGGGGGGACTTGGGAATGAGCAGTTCTTC.

This clonotype was observed a few times. The chain recombines TRBV27 with TRBJ2-1, with TRBD2 matching over 13 bases. J gave up 4 bases and V 0 bases, and 9 bases lay outside the gene matches. The CDR3 spans 19 residues. Germline CDR1 reads MNHEY; CDR2 reads SMNVEV (reference sequence). The CDR3 coding sequence is TGTGCCAGCAGTTTATCGTTCCGACTAGCGGGGGGTTTGTACAATGAGCAGTTCTTC. The encoded protein is CASSLSFRLAGGLYNEQFF.

This clonotype turned up a few times. V usage is TRBV11-2 and J usage is TRBJ2-3; no clear D. This CDR3 has 15 residues. Germline V CDR1 and CDR2: SGHAT, FQNNGV. The V end was cut by 4 bases, the J end by 5 bases, with 16 bases between. The CDR3 region has the DNA TGTGCCAGCAGCTCACGGACGCTTAGGTTAGATACGCAGTATTTT. It yields the protein CASSSRTLRLDTQYF.

The genes are TRBV6-5 and TRBJ2-7, with D tentatively TRBD1 (5 bases). Trimming shortened V by 6 bases and J by 3 bases, and 12 bases separated the two germline ends. The CDR3 is made up of 13 amino acids. Germline CDR1 MNHEY, CDR2 SVGAGI. The CDR3 coding sequence is TGTGCCAGCAGCCTAGGACACCTCTACGAGCAGTACTTC. Its translation: CASSLGHLYEQYF.

The V call is TRBV6-1, the J call TRBJ1-6, with D uncertain. The CDR3 has 16 amino acids. Germline V lookup: CDR1 MNHNS, CDR2 SASEGT. V was shortened by 3 bases and J by 0 bases, with 9 bases between the two germline ends. The CDR3 DNA reads TGTGCCAGCAGTGATAGCCCGAGCTCCTATAATTCACCCCTCCACTTT. This sequence encodes CASSDSPSSYNSPLHF.

The chain is built from TRBV20-1 and TRBJ1-6, with a possible D match to TRBD1 (5 bases). V dropped 4 bases and J dropped 6 bases, with 13 bases sitting between them. From germline, CDR1 is DFQATT and CDR2 SNEGSKA (reference sequence). CDR3 length equals 14 residues. CDR3 DNA: TGCAGTGCTATCCCGGGACGGATTAATTCACCCCTCCACTTT. As protein: CSAIPGRINSPLHF.

This chain links TRBV7-3 with TRBJ2-1; TRBD2 matches 7 bases. Trimming cost V 2 bases and J 0 bases; bases outside gene matches: 4. Per germline, CDR1 SGHTA and CDR2 FQGTGA. The CDR3 length is 16 residues. This CDR3 is CASSLWGGSSYNEQFF. For the CDR3, the DNA is TGTGCCAGCAGCTTATGGGGGGGGAGCTCCTACAATGAGCAGTTCTTC.

This clonotype occurred a few times. The chain couples TRBV6-6 to TRBJ1-2; D gene unclear. V was pared by 5 bases and J by 8 bases, with 21 bases between. The CDR3 runs 15 residues. Germline CDR1 reads MNHNY; CDR2 reads SVGAGI (reference sequence). This chain's CDR3 is CASSHPGNGLAGYTF. The CDR3 region has the DNA TGTGCCAGCAGTCACCCGGGGAACGGTTTGGCCGGCTACACCTTC.